Listed below are T cell receptor beta chains from one sample, sequenced in a study of T cell responses to AZD1222 COVID-19 vaccine. The protocol was immunoSEQ multiplex PCR, while the TCRdb copy is restricted to in-frame clones and leaves out a portion. The sample holds some 170,000 clones, approximately 90% seen once. Sequences were derived from peripheral blood, sampled 28 days after the second dose of the MenACWY control vaccine. The receptors come from an adult who received the MenACWY meningococcal vaccine as a control. Each CDR3 is given with its conserved first and last residue. The D gene is left open where the match is weak. Only part of the rows carry a size: once, few, many, or a class if the clone is expanded.

d_call j_call clone_size v_call cdr3_nt cdr3_aa
- TRBJ1-1 - TRBV5-4 TGTGCCAGCAGCTTGTTGGGGGAGAACACTGAAGCTTTCTTT CASSLLGENTEAFF
- TRBJ1-4 - TRBV18 TGTGCCAGCTCACCGGAACAGGGAACAACTAATGAAAAACTGTTTTTT CASSPEQGTTNEKLFF
TRBD2 TRBJ2-1 - TRBV3-1/TRBV3-2 TGTGCCAGCAGCCAGGCAGACCTACTAGCGGGAGGACAGTTCTTC CASSQADLLAGGQFF
- TRBJ1-1 - TRBV5-1 TGCGCCAGCAGCTCCTGGACCCGGTCCACTGAAGCTTTCTTT CASSSWTRSTEAFF
- TRBJ2-5 - TRBV7-2 TGTGCCAGCAGCTACTCAGGGGCGCAGGGAGAGACCCAGTACTTC CASSYSGAQGETQYF
- TRBJ2-5 - TRBV5-1 TGCGCCAGCAGCTTGTCCCTGTTAGGGGAGACCCAGTACTTC CASSLSLLGETQYF
TRBD2 TRBJ2-1 - TRBV28 TGTGCCAGCAGTACCACTCGGGGCGGGGGATCCTACAATGAGCAGTTCTTC CASSTTRGGGSYNEQFF
- TRBJ1-1 - TRBV5-1 TGCGCCAGCAGCTTGGGGGTGGACACTGAAGCTTTCTTT CASSLGVDTEAFF
- TRBJ2-2 - TRBV3-1/TRBV3-2 TGTGCCAGCAGCCAAGTCCACAGGGGACGATTTCACGGGAGGGTTACCGGGGAGCTGTTTTTT CASSQVHRGRFHGRVTGELFF
TRBD2 TRBJ2-7 - TRBV30 TGTGCCTTGTCGACTAGCGGGAGACCCTACGAGCAGTACTTC CALSTSGRPYEQYF
- TRBJ1-2 - TRBV28 TGTGCCAGCAGTTCGATCGGTGGCTACACCTTC CASSSIGGYTF
- TRBJ2-5 - TRBV7-7 TGTGCCAGCAGCTTGTCTATTGTGGGGGACCAAGAGACCCAGTACTTC CASSLSIVGDQETQYF
- TRBJ1-2 - TRBV2 TGTGCCAGCAGTGTAGCGGGCTATGGCTACACCTTC CASSVAGYGYTF
- TRBJ1-5 - TRBV5-6 TGTGCCAGCAGCTTGTTCGGTTTAGGACGCAATCAGCCCCAGCATTTT CASSLFGLGRNQPQHF
TRBD1 TRBJ2-7 - TRBV6-2/TRBV6-3 TGTGCCAGCAGTTACCCAGACAGGGTTGGATACGAGCAGTACTTC CASSYPDRVGYEQYF
TRBD2 TRBJ2-7 - TRBV7-2 TGTGCCAGCAGCGTGACCGGGACTAGCGCCTACGAGCAGTACTTC CASSVTGTSAYEQYF
- TRBJ2-7 - TRBV3-1/TRBV3-2 TGTGCCAGCAGCCATTGGGGGAACTACGAGCAGTACTTC CASSHWGNYEQYF
- TRBJ2-7 once TRBV18 TGTGCCAGCTCACCGGACAGCGCAGCGAGGGAGCAGTACTTC CASSPDSAAREQYF
TRBD2 TRBJ2-3 - TRBV19 TGTGCCAGTAAGCGGGAGGTCACAGATACGCAGTATTTT CASKREVTDTQYF
- TRBJ1-1 - TRBV18 TGTGCCAGCTCACAACTGACAGCCGAAGCTTTCTTT CASSQLTAEAFF
- TRBJ2-7 - TRBV9 TGTGCCAGCAGCGTAGACCCCTCCCGTGGAACCTACGAGCAGTACTTC CASSVDPSRGTYEQYF
- TRBJ1-1 - TRBV2 TGTGCCAGCAGTGAACACGGGAGCACTGAAGCTTTCTTT CASSEHGSTEAFF